The 18 T cell receptor beta chains in this list originate from one sample, sequenced in a study of shared clonotypes between healthy human individuals. The method was immunoSEQ multiplex PCR; TCRdb's version includes in-frame clones alone and lacks a portion of them. The data show around 2,100,000 clones, about 95% seen once. As defined, naive CD8 cells were CD45RO-negative and positively selected for CCR7, with terminally differentiated effector memory CD45RA+ cells excluded. Input material: naive CD8+ T cells sorted from blood. Source of these receptors: a young man in good health.

The chain links TRBV5-6 to TRBJ2-7, with TRBD2 matching over 12 bases. Germline loops: CDR1 SGHDT, CDR2 YYEEEE. The CDR3 is 16 residues long. The junction had 8 bases not matched to a gene; V was cut back by 4 bases and J by 3 bases. CDR3 nucleotide sequence: TGTGCCAGCAGCGGGGGACTAGCGGGCCCTCTCTACGAGCAGTACTTC. Translated: CASSGGLAGPLYEQYF.

This chain uses TRBV10-3 with TRBJ1-1, with 9 bases fitting TRBD1. Germline values: CDR1 ENHRY, CDR2 SYGVKD. This CDR3 spans 17 amino acids. Trimming removed 4 bases from V and 8 bases from J; junction bases left unmatched: 17. This CDR3 is CAISVARDGTGSGEAFF. In DNA, the CDR3 is TGTGCCATCAGTGTCGCTCGAGACGGGACAGGGTCTGGGGAAGCTTTCTTT.

On this clone: This sample also contains other DNA sequences that code for the same CDR3. This chain joins TRBV9 and TRBJ2-7, with D uncertain. CDR1 is SGDLS, CDR2 YYNGEE, per germline. V was clipped by 0 bases and J by 2 bases, with 9 bases between them. The CDR3 is 14 amino acids. The CDR3 DNA reads as TGTGCCAGCAGCGTAGCGGGCCCTCCCTACGAGCAGTACTTC. Encoded protein: CASSVAGPPYEQYF.

This clone was counted between two and nine times. The chain uses TRBV10-1 and TRBJ1-6, with D possibly being TRBD1 (5 bases). This CDR3 has 13 residues. Germline V gives CDR1 WNHNN, CDR2 SYGVQD (reference sequence). V lost 3 bases to trimming and J lost 7 bases, with 7 bases between them. CDR3 DNA sequence: TGCGCCAGCAGTGATCCAGGGAATTCACCCCTCCACTTT. Its protein product is CASSDPGNSPLHF.

This clone was seen once. The V and J genes are TRBV11-1 and TRBJ2-7; TRBD1 matches at 9 bases. With 4 bases clipped from V and 5 bases from J, the junction kept 3 bases outside the gene matches. CDR3 length equals 13 residues. Looked up from germline, CDR1 is SGHAT and CDR2 is FQDESV (reference sequence). CDR3 sequence (DNA): TGTGCCAGCAGCTCCGGGACAGGGCACGAGCAGTACTTC. Encoded protein: CASSSGTGHEQYF.

A word on this clone: In the same sample, other DNA sequences code for this CDR3. V and J are TRBV19 and TRBJ1-1; possibly TRBD1 for D (5 bases). V lost 1 base and J 7 bases, leaving 7 bases between the germline ends. The CDR3 is 12 amino acids. Germline CDR1 is LNHDA and CDR2 is SQIVND (reference sequence). CDR3: CASSIVGGEAFF. In DNA, the CDR3 is TGTGCCAGTAGTATAGTTGGGGGTGAAGCTTTCTTT. The full variable domain, its missing parts supplied by reference TRBV19 and TRBJ1-1, is DGGITQSPKYLFRKEGQNVTLSCEQNLNHDAMYWYRQDPGQGLRLIYYSQIVNDFQKGDIAEGYSVSREKKESFPLTVTSAQKNPTAFYLCASSIVGGEAFFGQGTRLTVV.

A note on this clone: Germline is not matched at one junction end, which may reflect a read error. V usage is TRBV19 and J usage is TRBJ1-2; D remains ambiguous. Germline loops: CDR1 LNHDA, CDR2 SQIVND (reference sequence). This CDR3 contains 11 residues. CDR3 bases: TGTGCCAGTCGTATGGACTATGGCTACACCTTC. Amino acids: CASRMDYGYTF. Full variable domain (rest looked up from reference TRBV19 and TRBJ1-2): DGGITQSPKYLFRKEGQNVTLSCEQNLNHDAMYWYRQDPGQGLRLIYYSQIVNDFQKGDIAEGYSVSREKKESFPLTVTSAQKNPTAFYLCASRMDYGYTFGSGTRLTVV.

A remark on this clone: Other DNA sequences within the sample encode an identical CDR3. This rearrangement joins TRBV27 to TRBJ1-2; D gene unclear. The CDR3 is 13 residues long. Germline-derived CDR1 and CDR2 are MNHEY and SMNVEV (reference sequence). V was cut by 2 bases and J by 0 bases, with 4 bases left in between. The CDR3 here is CASSLAANYGYTF. The DNA for the CDR3 is TGTGCCAGCAGTTTAGCGGCTAACTATGGCTACACCTTC.

The rearrangement joins TRBV5-4 to TRBJ1-1; D gene uncertain. In germline, CDR1 is SGHNT, CDR2 YYREEE (reference sequence). The V gene lost 3 bases and the J gene lost 0 bases, with 9 bases spanning the gap. This CDR3 region has 14 residues. The CDR3 coding sequence is TGTGCCAGCAGCTCCGCGACGGTGAACACTGAAGCTTTCTTT. Protein sequence: CASSSATVNTEAFF.

This clone is a singleton in its sample. The V call is TRBV30, the J call TRBJ2-7; unclear D gene. Germline V gene data show CDR1 as GTSNPN and CDR2 as SVGIG (reference sequence). The CDR3 extends over 13 amino acids. Trimming left V 0 bases short and J 2 bases short, with 8 bases between. This CDR3 is CAWSVPPAYEQYF. CDR3 nucleotides: TGTGCCTGGAGTGTCCCACCAGCCTACGAGCAGTACTTC. The variable domain in full, completed from reference TRBV30 and TRBJ2-7, reads SQTIHQWPATLVQPVGSPLSLECTVEGTSNPNLYWYRQAAGRGLQLLFYSVGIGQISSEVPQNLSASRPQDRQFILSSKKLLLSDSGFYLCAWSVPPAYEQYFGPGTRLTVT.

The chain is built from TRBV10-1 and TRBJ2-1; 8 bases line up with TRBD1. Losses at the gene ends were 0 bases for V and 6 bases for J; bases not matched to a gene: 4. Germline lookup yields CDR1 WNHNN and CDR2 SYGVQD (reference sequence). The CDR3 length is 15 residues. The CDR3 sequence is CASSESPGGLNEQFF. In DNA, the CDR3 is TGCGCCAGCAGTGAGTCCCCAGGGGGCCTCAATGAGCAGTTCTTC.

The chain uses TRBV6-5 and TRBJ1-6; D remains ambiguous. Per germline, CDR1 MNHEY and CDR2 SVGAGI. This CDR3 contains 13 residues. V dropped 7 bases and J dropped 6 bases, with 10 bases sitting between them. CDR3 loop: CASTIGGNSPLHF. In DNA, the CDR3 is TGTGCCAGCACTATCGGCGGTAATTCACCCCTCCACTTT.

The rearrangement links TRBV27 to TRBJ2-1; the D is unclear. The V gene's germline CDR1 is MNHEY and CDR2 SMNVEV (reference sequence). Trimming removed 0 bases at V and 8 bases at J, with 11 bases between. This CDR3 contains 14 residues. CDR3 sequence: CASSLSVVTHEQFF. Written as DNA, the CDR3 is TGTGCCAGCAGTTTATCGGTGGTTACTCATGAGCAGTTCTTC.

This clone has a single count. The chain is built from TRBV4-3 and TRBJ2-7; D gene ambiguous. The germline gives CDR1 LGHNA, CDR2 YSLEER. V lost 0 bases to trimming and J lost 0 bases, with 12 bases between them. This CDR3 comprises 16 residues. CDR3 nucleotides: TGCGCCAGCAGCCAAGAATCCCATCCGAGCTCCTACGAGCAGTACTTC. Encoded protein: CASSQESHPSSYEQYF.

The rearrangement uses TRBV10-2 and TRBJ2-7; the D gene could be TRBD1 or TRBD2 (5 bases each). Trimming took 1 base from V and 4 from J, leaving 11 bases between them. CDR3 size: 14 residues. CDR1 and CDR2 from the germline V gene are WSHSY and SAAADI. CDR3 protein: CASSEFLGTYEQYF. CDR3 sequence (DNA): TGCGCCAGCAGTGAGTTTTTAGGGACGTACGAGCAGTACTTC.

CDR3 sequence (DNA): TGTGCCAGCAGTTTTGGCCAGACTAGCAATCAGCCCCAGCATTTT. This translates into CASSFGQTSNQPQHF. J is TRBJ1-5 and V is TRBV28; D not resolved. Germline loops: CDR1 MDHEN, CDR2 SYDVKM. V was trimmed by 3 bases and J by 0 bases, leaving 9 bases between them. This CDR3 has 15 residues.

The CDR3 DNA sequence: TGTGCCAGCGCCGAGACTGGACATGGGCGGGAGCTGTTTTTT. It codes for CASAETGHGRELFF. The rearrangement links TRBV19 to TRBJ2-2; D possibly corresponds to TRBD1 (5 bases). In germline, CDR1 is LNHDA, CDR2 SQIVND (reference sequence). V gave up 9 bases and J gave up 9 bases, with 20 bases separating them. The CDR3 contains 14 residues.

The CDR3, as DNA: TGTGCCAGCAGCTTAGAGTCGGCAGGGGTCCAAGAGACCCAGTACTTC. This sequence encodes CASSLESAGVQETQYF. This chain joins TRBV11-2 and TRBJ2-5, with TRBD1 as a possible D gene (6 bases). This CDR3 contains 16 residues. Germline loops: CDR1 SGHAT, CDR2 FQNNGV. Trimming left V 0 bases short and J 1 base short, with 12 bases between.